What follows are 30 T cell receptor beta chains derived from one specimen sequenced in a study of blood T cells in healthy people across ages. The second PCR ran roughly 6 to 11 cycles with a sample-barcoded 5' primer and J-beta primers. TCRdb reprocessed the 5' RACE reads with MiXCR, giving one entry per CDR3 protein. The table includes roughly 830,000 distinct CDR3 sequences, roughly 60% detected once. Material for sequencing was blood. All receptors derive from a man aged 25 to 40 in good health.

The chain uses TRBV12-3 or TRBV12-4 and TRBJ2-3, with D uncertain. The CDR3 extends over 13 amino acids. The germline V and J ends were trimmed by 7 bases and 6 bases, with 14 bases remaining between them. CDR3 residues: CASNPTGSDTQYF. Written as DNA, the CDR3 is TGTGCCAGCAATCCCACGGGTTCGGATACGCAGTATTTT.

The chain couples TRBV27 to TRBJ2-7, with a tentative D call TRBD1 (5 bases). V was trimmed by 3 bases and J by 0 bases, leaving 12 bases between them. Looked up from germline, CDR1 is MNHEY and CDR2 is SMNVEV (reference sequence). The CDR3 length is 15 residues. CDR3 protein: CASSLFSGHSYEQYF. The CDR3 DNA follows: TGTGCCAGCAGTTTGTTTTCAGGGCACTCCTACGAGCAGTACTTC.

This clonotype turned up a few times. This chain links TRBV29-1 with TRBJ2-5, with 8 positions matching TRBD2. The ends lost 7 bases at V and 1 base at J; junction bases unmatched: 11. The germline CDR1 and CDR2 sequences are SQVTM and ANQGSEA. This CDR3 contains 15 residues. CDR3 DNA: TGCAGCGCCTACGGGGGGGAGTCTCTCCAAGAGACCCAGTACTTC. Protein product: CSAYGGESLQETQYF.

The table lists this clonotype with many counts. The chain carries TRBV30 and TRBJ2-6, with D hard to call. V lost 0 bases and J 2 bases, leaving 8 bases between the germline ends. Germline V CDR1 and CDR2: GTSNPN, SVGIG (reference sequence). The CDR3 runs 15 residues. The CDR3 reads CAWSVGTPGANVLTF. DNA for the CDR3: TGTGCCTGGAGTGTAGGTACGCCTGGGGCCAACGTCCTGACTTTC.

The chain links TRBV28 to TRBJ2-6, with 8 nucleotides matching TRBD1. CDR3 size: 14 residues. Looked up from germline, CDR1 is MDHEN and CDR2 is SYDVKM. The J segment lost 4 bases and the V segment lost 8 bases, leaving 4 bases of the junction unmatched. For the CDR3, the DNA is TGTGCCAGCGGACAGGGAGGAGGGGCCAACGTCCTGACTTTC. It encodes CASGQGGGANVLTF.

V and J are TRBV28 and TRBJ2-7, with 8 positions matching TRBD1. V was pared by 3 bases and J by 5 bases, with 9 bases of the junction left unmatched. Germline values: CDR1 MDHEN, CDR2 SYDVKM. The CDR3 runs 15 residues. This CDR3 is CASSLEWSGGNEQYF. In nucleotides, the CDR3 is TGTGCCAGCAGTTTGGAATGGTCAGGGGGCAACGAGCAGTACTTC.

The chain is built from TRBV18 and TRBJ1-5, with D tentatively TRBD1 (6 bases). V was cut by 5 bases and J by 3 bases, with 14 bases left in between. The CDR3 loop spans 15 amino acids. The V gene's germline CDR1 is KGHSH and CDR2 LQKENI. The CDR3 sequence: CASSRTDTFNQPQHF. The CDR3 nucleotides read TGTGCCAGCTCAAGGACAGACACTTTCAATCAGCCCCAGCATTTT.

The rearrangement joins TRBV4-3 to TRBJ2-3; D assignment may be TRBD1 or TRBD2 (5 bases each). Trimming took off 0 bases at V and 4 bases at J, with 14 bases between the two ends. The CDR3 loop spans 16 amino acids. Per the germline V gene, CDR1 is LGHNA and CDR2 is YSLEER. CDR3 nucleotides: TGCGCCAGCAGCCAAGATGAGGGGCCGTCCCCAGATACGCAGTATTTT. As protein: CASSQDEGPSPDTQYF.

V gene TRBV4-1 combines with J gene TRBJ1-2; possible D gene TRBD1, 6 bases. This CDR3 is built from 14 residues. CDR1 and CDR2 (germline): MGHRA, YSYEKL. Trimming took off 4 bases at V and 7 bases at J, with 16 bases between the two ends. The CDR3 region is CASSPEGGQSGYTF. The CDR3 DNA sequence: TGCGCCAGCAGCCCCGAGGGGGGGCAGAGTGGCTACACCTTC.

CDR3 region: CASSGRTSLKEETQYF. The DNA of the CDR3 is TGTGCCAGCAGTGGAAGGACTAGCCTTAAAGAAGAGACCCAGTACTTC. The rearrangement uses TRBV2 and TRBJ2-5; 8 nucleotides line up with TRBD2. The CDR3 has 16 residues. Germline CDR1 is SNHLY and CDR2 is FYNNEI. V was pared by 4 bases and J by 3 bases, with 10 bases of the junction left unmatched. The complete variable domain, with remaining parts taken from reference TRBV2 and TRBJ2-5, reads EPEVTQTPSHQVTQMGQEVILRCVPISNHLYFYWYRQILGQKVEFLVSFYNNEISEKSEIFDDQFSVERPDGSNFTLKIRSTKLEDSAMYFCASSGRTSLKEETQYFGPGTRLLVL.

This clonotype was found once. This chain links TRBV6-1 with TRBJ2-1; 7 bases are shared with TRBD1. This CDR3 contains 17 residues. V shed 6 bases, J shed 6 bases, and the junction held 17 bases outside the gene matches. Germline V gene lookup returns CDR1 MNHNS and CDR2 SASEGT. For the CDR3, the DNA is TGTGCCAGCAGCTCCGGCCTGGGACAGAGGGCTGGCAATGAGCAGTTCTTC. It is translated as CASSSGLGQRAGNEQFF.

The rearrangement links TRBV20-1 to TRBJ2-3, with 7 bases identical to TRBD2. The CDR3 has 12 residues. With V trimmed by 6 bases and J by 4 bases, 4 bases remained unmatched. The V gene's germline CDR1 is DFQATT and CDR2 SNEGSKA (reference sequence). The CDR3 coding sequence is TGCAGTGCACCAACTAGCGCAGATACGCAGTATTTT. Protein sequence: CSAPTSADTQYF.

This chain joins TRBV29-1 and TRBJ2-1; D is perhaps TRBD1 or TRBD2 (6 bases each). From germline, CDR1 is SQVTM and CDR2 ANQGSEA. The V end was cut by 6 bases, the J end by 9 bases, with 15 bases between. The CDR3 runs 12 residues. The CDR3 is CSVTEGDAEQFF. CDR3 sequence (DNA): TGCAGCGTGACGGAGGGGGACGCTGAGCAGTTCTTC.

The chain couples TRBV4-3 to TRBJ2-1; TRBD2 is a possible D gene (5 bases). The DNA end is more similar to TRBJ2-7, so the J call may be wrong. Germline V lookup: CDR1 LGHNA, CDR2 YSLEER. This CDR3 contains 15 residues. Here the CDR3 reads CASSPRLLSYNEQYF. In DNA form, the CDR3 reads TGCGCCAGCAGCCCCCGACTACTCTCCTACAATGAGCAGTACTTC.

The chain carries TRBV7-9 and TRBJ2-4, with 8 bases that match TRBD1. The J call may be mistaken, given a closer DNA end match to TRBJ2-5. The CDR3 is 18 amino acids. Per germline, CDR1 SEHNR and CDR2 FQNEAQ (reference sequence). The CDR3: CASSRNPGTGKDWRTQYF. The CDR3, as DNA: TGTGCCAGCAGTCGAAACCCCGGGACAGGAAAAGATTGGCGGACCCAGTACTTC.

V usage is TRBV20-1 and J usage is TRBJ2-1; the D is unclear. V lost 1 base and J lost 7, with 8 bases in between. This CDR3 comprises 12 residues. Germline CDR1 reads DFQATT; CDR2 reads SNEGSKA (reference sequence). The CDR3 protein is CSARAARNEQFF. CDR3 nucleotide sequence: TGCAGTGCTAGAGCTGCACGAAATGAGCAGTTCTTC.

The genes are TRBV18 and TRBJ1-1; maybe TRBD1 (5 bases). Per germline, CDR1 KGHSH and CDR2 LQKENI. The CDR3 is 14 amino acids. The V end was cut by 2 bases, the J end by 1 base, with 8 bases between. Here the CDR3 reads CASSPETENTEAFF. The CDR3 DNA sequence: TGTGCCAGCTCACCAGAGACAGAGAACACTGAAGCTTTCTTT.

The gene calls are TRBV6-1 and TRBJ2-7, with 7 bases identical to TRBD1. Germline-derived CDR1 and CDR2 are MNHNS and SASEGT. CDR3 length: 15 amino acids. Trimming removed 0 bases from V and 7 bases from J; junction bases left unmatched: 9. The CDR3, as DNA: TGTGCCAGCAGTGAAGCTATAACAGGGGCGCTAGAGCAGTACTTC. As protein: CASSEAITGALEQYF.

The chain combines TRBV11-2 with TRBJ2-5, with 12 bases identical to TRBD2. The CDR3 sequence is 16 residues long. The V and J ends lost 1 base and 11 bases, in that order; junction bases with no gene match: 11. The germline V gene encodes CDR1 SGHAT and CDR2 FQNNGV. As DNA, the CDR3 is TGTGCCAGCAGCTTAGTGGGACTAGCGGGCCTCAATGAGCAGTACTTC. This codes for CASSLVGLAGLNEQYF. Combining the CDR3 with reference TRBV11-2 and TRBJ2-5 gives the whole variable domain EAGVAQSPRYKIIEKRQSVAFWCNPISGHATLYWYQQILGQGPKLLIQFQNNGVVDDSQLPKDRFSAERLKGVDSTLKIQPAKLEDSAVYLCASSLVGLAGLNEQYFGPGTRLLVL.

The genes are TRBV9 and TRBJ2-3, with D perhaps assigned TRBD1 or TRBD2 (5 bases each). Germline assignment: CDR1 SGDLS and CDR2 YYNGEE. The ends were cut back, 0 bases at V and 3 bases at J, with 11 bases in the middle. CDR3 length: 15 residues. CDR3 in amino acids: CASSVEGRETDTQYF. The CDR3 region has the DNA TGTGCCAGCAGCGTAGAAGGCAGGGAGACAGATACGCAGTATTTT.

CDR3 in amino acids: CASSQIDEQFF. As DNA, the CDR3 is TGTGCCAGCAGCCAAATCGATGAGCAGTTCTTC. The V and J genes are TRBV3-1 and TRBJ2-1, with D hard to call. The CDR3 extends over 11 amino acids. Germline V CDR1 and CDR2: LGHDT, YNNKEL (reference sequence). The germline V and J ends were trimmed by 2 bases and 8 bases, with 4 bases remaining between them.

The genes are TRBV7-9 and TRBJ2-5, with TRBD1 as a possible D gene (6 bases). In germline, CDR1 is SEHNR, CDR2 FQNEAQ (reference sequence). This CDR3 is built from 15 residues. V was cut by 1 base and J by 11 bases, with 20 bases left in between. CDR3 loop: CASSLVRGTSAEQYF. The CDR3 DNA reads as TGTGCCAGCAGCTTAGTAAGGGGGACATCCGCGGAGCAGTACTTC.

The sample holds a few counts of this clonotype. CDR3 sequence: CASIEGSGAGTQYF. The CDR3 bases are TGCGCCAGCATTGAAGGTAGCGGGGCTGGGACCCAGTACTTC. The rearrangement uses TRBV5-1 and TRBJ2-7, with 8 bases aligning to TRBD2. The J call may not be correct, given that the DNA end is closer to TRBJ2-5. The CDR3 sequence is 14 residues long. Germline V CDR1 and CDR2: SGHRS, YFSETQ.

V usage is TRBV5-1 and J usage is TRBJ1-5; no clear D. V was pared by 0 bases and J by 9 bases, with 13 bases between. The CDR3 is made up of 14 amino acids. CDR1 and CDR2 from the germline V gene are SGHRS and YFSETQ. CDR3 DNA sequence: TGCGCCAGCAGCTTGGAGGGAGAACGGGGGCCCCAGCATTTT. It encodes CASSLEGERGPQHF. Full variable domain (remainder filled in from reference TRBV5-1 and TRBJ1-5): KAGVTQTPRYLIKTRGQQVTLSCSPISGHRSVSWYQQTPGQGLQFLFEYFSETQRNKGNFPGRFSGRQFSNSRSEMNVSTLELGDSALYLCASSLEGERGPQHFGDGTRLSIL.

The chain uses TRBV15 and TRBJ2-5; D is tentatively TRBD1 or TRBD2 (5 bases each). The CDR3 loop spans 13 amino acids. Between the trimmed V and J ends, which lost 3 bases and 5 bases, there was a span of 10 bases. Germline CDR1 and CDR2: LNHNV and YYDKDF (reference sequence). DNA of the CDR3: TGTGCCACCAGCAGGGGGACGAGGGAGACCCAGTACTTC. Translation gives CATSRGTRETQYF. The whole variable domain, filled in from reference TRBV15 and TRBJ2-5, reads DAMVIQNPRYQVTQFGKPVTLSCSQTLNHNVMYWYQQKSSQAPKLLFHYYDKDFNNEADTPDNFQSRRPNTSFCFLDIRSPGLGDTAMYLCATSRGTRETQYFGPGTRLLVL.

The V and J genes are TRBV3-1 and TRBJ1-5; D remains unclear. Deletions cut 1 base from V and 3 bases from J, with 13 bases between. Looked up from germline, CDR1 is LGHDT and CDR2 is YNNKEL (reference sequence). The CDR3 has 16 residues. The CDR3 sequence: CASSQGSPSTNQPQHF. For the CDR3, the DNA is TGTGCCAGCAGCCAAGGTTCACCGTCTACCAATCAGCCCCAGCATTTT.

The J gene is TRBJ1-2, the V gene TRBV6-5; TRBD1 is a possible D gene (6 bases). The CDR3 loop spans 15 amino acids. CDR1 is MNHEY, CDR2 SVGAGI, per germline. Trimming shortened V by 10 bases and J by 5 bases, and 23 bases separated the two germline ends. The CDR3, as DNA: TGTGCCATCTCGCCTTCCCGGGGGGCCCTATATGGCTACACCTTC. The encoded protein is CAISPSRGALYGYTF.

The chain joins TRBV28 to TRBJ2-2; 8 nucleotides line up with TRBD1. Trimming cost V 5 bases and J 7 bases; bases outside gene matches: 0. Germline-derived CDR1 and CDR2 are MDHEN and SYDVKM. The CDR3 sequence is 12 residues long. CDR3 sequence reads: CASSGQGGELFF. CDR3 DNA: TGTGCCAGCAGTGGACAGGGCGGGGAGCTGTTTTTT.

The chain joins TRBV12-3 or TRBV12-4 to TRBJ1-2, with 7 nucleotides matching TRBD1. The ends lost 6 bases at V and 6 bases at J; junction bases unmatched: 25. This CDR3 is built from 19 residues. CDR3 in amino acids: CASSPWYPKHVDRVNGYTF. The CDR3 DNA reads TGTGCCAGCAGCCCTTGGTACCCCAAACACGTCGACAGGGTGAATGGCTACACCTTC.

In its sample, this clonotype was seen once. V and J are TRBV11-3 and TRBJ2-2, with D perhaps TRBD1 (6 bases). Per the germline V gene, CDR1 is SGHNT and CDR2 is YENEEA. V gave up 5 bases and J gave up 6 bases, with 13 bases separating them. This CDR3 comprises 14 residues. The CDR3 region is CASSPQGFAGELFF. The CDR3 DNA follows: TGTGCCAGCAGCCCTCAGGGGTTCGCCGGGGAGCTGTTTTTT.